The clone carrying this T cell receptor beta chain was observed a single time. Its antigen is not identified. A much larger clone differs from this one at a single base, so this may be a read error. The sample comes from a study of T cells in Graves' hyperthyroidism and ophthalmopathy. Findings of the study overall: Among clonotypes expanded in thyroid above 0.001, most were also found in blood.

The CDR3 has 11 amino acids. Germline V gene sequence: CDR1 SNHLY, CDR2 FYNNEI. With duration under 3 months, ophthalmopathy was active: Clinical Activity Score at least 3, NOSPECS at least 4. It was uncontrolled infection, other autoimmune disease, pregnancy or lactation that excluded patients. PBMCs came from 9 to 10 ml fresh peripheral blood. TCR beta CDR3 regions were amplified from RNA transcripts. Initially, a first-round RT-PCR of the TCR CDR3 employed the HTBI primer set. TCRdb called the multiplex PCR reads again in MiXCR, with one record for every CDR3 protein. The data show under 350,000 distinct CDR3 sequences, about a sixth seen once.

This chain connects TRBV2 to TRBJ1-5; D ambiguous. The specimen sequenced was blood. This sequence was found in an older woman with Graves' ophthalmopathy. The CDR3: CVSGSNQPQHF. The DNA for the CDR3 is TGTGTCAGCGGAAGCAATCAGCCCCAGCATTTT. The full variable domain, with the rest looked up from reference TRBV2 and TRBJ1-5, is EPEVTQTPSHQVTQMGQEVILRCVPISNHLYFYWYRQILGQKVEFLVSFYNNEISEKSEIFDDQFSVERPDGSNFTLKIRSTKLEDSAMYFCVSGSNQPQHFGDGTRLSIL.